This T cell receptor (beta chain) was sequenced for a study of blood T cell repertoires in COVID-19. Study-level information: Samples of COVID-19 (acute and convalescent) were obtained from the United States, Italy and Spain.

Seattle's cohort entered during active infection and was followed longitudinally. The CDR3 runs 16 residues. CDR1 is LGHDT, CDR2 YNNKEL, per germline (reference sequence). V was shortened by 1 base and J by 4 bases, with 14 bases between the two germline ends. Method: immunoSEQ multiplex PCR; TCRdb's copy keeps in-frame clones and lacks some. The sample has around 260,000 clones, around 82% seen once. This receptor was obtained from a human donor with COVID-19, enrolled during active disease. The donor label of this sample is uncertain. Sample: peripheral blood. The rearrangement uses TRBV3-1 (or the pseudogene TRBV3-2) and TRBJ1-5, with a possible D match to TRBD1 (6 bases). The CDR3 reads CASSQGLGARNQPQHF. In DNA form, the CDR3 reads TGTGCCAGCAGCCAAGGATTGGGGGCTCGGAATCAGCCCCAGCATTTT.